This TCR beta chain came from a study of T cells in localized non-small cell lung cancer. Study-wide results and caveats: Uninvolved adjacent lung showed the highest T cell clonality, exceeding tumor. One tumor region alone was sequenced, and heterogeneity therefore remains possible. There were a median around 59 of the top 100 tumor clones appearing in adjacent lung.

Of note for this clone: The antigen remains undetermined.

TCRdb keeps only in-frame clones here, not all; method: immunoSEQ multiplex PCR. Of 35,000 to 40,000 clones detected, over 80% appear once; the ten largest clones hold 2.7%. After removal of 2 bases from V and 2 bases from J, the junction contained 9 bases not matched to a gene. Germline CDR1 is MNHEY and CDR2 is SMNVEV (reference sequence). This CDR3 has 18 amino acids. The sequence was obtained from a woman aged 40 to 75 with stage I lung adenocarcinoma. This chain uses TRBV27 with TRBJ1-6, with TRBD1 matching over 7 bases. The starting material was peripheral blood, obtained before any cancer treatment. The CDR3 DNA reads as TGTGCCAGCAGTTTAAGAGACAGGGACTTAACCTATAATTCACCCCTCCACTTT. Translated: CASSLRDRDLTYNSPLHF.